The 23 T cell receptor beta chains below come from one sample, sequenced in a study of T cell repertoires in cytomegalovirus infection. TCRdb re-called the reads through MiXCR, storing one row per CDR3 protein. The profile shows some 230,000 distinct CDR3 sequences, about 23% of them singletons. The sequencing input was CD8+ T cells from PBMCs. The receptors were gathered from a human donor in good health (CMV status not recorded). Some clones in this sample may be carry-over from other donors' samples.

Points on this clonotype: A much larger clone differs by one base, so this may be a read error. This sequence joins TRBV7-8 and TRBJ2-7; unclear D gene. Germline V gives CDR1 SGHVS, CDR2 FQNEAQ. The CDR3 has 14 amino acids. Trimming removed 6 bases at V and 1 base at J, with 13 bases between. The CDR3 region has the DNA TGTGCCAGCAGTTCTGAGGAAGCGTCCTACGAGCAGTACTTC. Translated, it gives CASSSEEASYEQYF.

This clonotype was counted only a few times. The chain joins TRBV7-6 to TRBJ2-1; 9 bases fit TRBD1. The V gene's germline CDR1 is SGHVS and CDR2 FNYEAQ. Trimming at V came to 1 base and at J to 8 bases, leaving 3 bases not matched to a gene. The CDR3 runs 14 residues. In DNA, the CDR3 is TGTGCCAGCAGCTTAGGACAGGGGGGCTATGAGCAGTTCTTC. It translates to CASSLGQGGYEQFF.

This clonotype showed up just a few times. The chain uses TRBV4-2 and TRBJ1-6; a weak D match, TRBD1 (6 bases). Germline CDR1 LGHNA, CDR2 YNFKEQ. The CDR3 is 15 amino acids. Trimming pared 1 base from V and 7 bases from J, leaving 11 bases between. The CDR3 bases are TGTGCCAGCAGCCAAGCCGTACAGGGCAATTCACCCCTCCACTTT. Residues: CASSQAVQGNSPLHF.

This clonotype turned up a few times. In DNA, the CDR3 is TGTGCCAGCCTTCTCCAGGGGAGGCAGTACTTC. As protein: CASLLQGRQYF. The chain uses TRBV27 and TRBJ2-7; maybe TRBD1 (6 bases). V lost 8 bases, J lost 9 bases, and 14 bases lay in between. This CDR3 has 11 amino acids. Germline lookup yields CDR1 MNHEY and CDR2 SMNVEV (reference sequence).

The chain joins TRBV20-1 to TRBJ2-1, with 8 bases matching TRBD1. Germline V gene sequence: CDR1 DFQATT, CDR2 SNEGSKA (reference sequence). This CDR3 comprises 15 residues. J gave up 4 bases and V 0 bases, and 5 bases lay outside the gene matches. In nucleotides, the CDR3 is TGCAGTGCTAGAGACTGGGACAGGCAATACAATGAGCAGTTCTTC. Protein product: CSARDWDRQYNEQFF.

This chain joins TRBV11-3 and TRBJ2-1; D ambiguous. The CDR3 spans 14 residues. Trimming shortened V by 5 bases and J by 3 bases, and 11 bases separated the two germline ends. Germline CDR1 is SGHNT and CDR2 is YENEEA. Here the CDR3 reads CASSPTNLYNEQFF. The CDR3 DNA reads TGTGCCAGCAGCCCTACTAACCTCTACAATGAGCAGTTCTTC.

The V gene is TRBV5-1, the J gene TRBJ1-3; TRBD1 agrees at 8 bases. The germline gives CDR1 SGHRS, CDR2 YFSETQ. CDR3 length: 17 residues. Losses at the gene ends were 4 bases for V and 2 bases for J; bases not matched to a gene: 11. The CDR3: CASSPSLDREAGNTIYF. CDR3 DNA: TGCGCCAGCAGCCCCTCCCTGGACAGGGAAGCTGGAAACACCATATATTTT.

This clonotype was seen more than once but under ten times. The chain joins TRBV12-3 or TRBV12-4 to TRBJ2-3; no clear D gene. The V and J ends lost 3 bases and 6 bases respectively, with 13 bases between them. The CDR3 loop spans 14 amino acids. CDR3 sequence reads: CASSFLRSGDTQYF. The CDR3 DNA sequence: TGTGCCAGCAGTTTTTTGAGAAGTGGGGATACGCAGTATTTT.

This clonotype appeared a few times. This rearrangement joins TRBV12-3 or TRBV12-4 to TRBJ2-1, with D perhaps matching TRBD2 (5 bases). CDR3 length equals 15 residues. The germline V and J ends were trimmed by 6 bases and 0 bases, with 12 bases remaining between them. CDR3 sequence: CASSPDSDSYNEQFF. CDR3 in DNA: TGTGCCAGCAGCCCGGACTCGGACTCCTACAATGAGCAGTTCTTC.

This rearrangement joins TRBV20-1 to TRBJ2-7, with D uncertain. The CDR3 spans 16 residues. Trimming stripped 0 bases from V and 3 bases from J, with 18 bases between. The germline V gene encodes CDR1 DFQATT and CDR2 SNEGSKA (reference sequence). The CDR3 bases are TGCAGTGCTAGAGATCGGTCCGAAACTCTCTTCTACGAGCAGTACTTC. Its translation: CSARDRSETLFYEQYF.

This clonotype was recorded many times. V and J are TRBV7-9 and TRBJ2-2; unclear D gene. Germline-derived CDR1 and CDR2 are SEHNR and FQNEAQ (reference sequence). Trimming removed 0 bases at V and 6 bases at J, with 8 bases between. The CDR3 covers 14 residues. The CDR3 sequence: CASSLAHWPGELFF. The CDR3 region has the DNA TGTGCCAGCAGCTTAGCGCACTGGCCCGGGGAGCTGTTTTTT.

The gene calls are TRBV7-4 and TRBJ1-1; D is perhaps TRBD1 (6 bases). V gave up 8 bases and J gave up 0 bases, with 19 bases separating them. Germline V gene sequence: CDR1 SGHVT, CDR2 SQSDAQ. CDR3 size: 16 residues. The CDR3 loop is CASGARRGALNTEAFF. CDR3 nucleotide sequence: TGTGCCAGCGGCGCGAGAAGGGGGGCACTGAACACTGAAGCTTTCTTT.

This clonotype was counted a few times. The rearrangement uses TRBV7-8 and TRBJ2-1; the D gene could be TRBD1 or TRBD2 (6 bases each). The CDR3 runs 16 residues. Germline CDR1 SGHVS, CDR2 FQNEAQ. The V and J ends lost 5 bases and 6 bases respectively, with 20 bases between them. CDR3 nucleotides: TGTGCCAGCAGCGCCTCCGGGACCGGGGGCCTCAATGAGCAGTTCTTC. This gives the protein CASSASGTGGLNEQFF.

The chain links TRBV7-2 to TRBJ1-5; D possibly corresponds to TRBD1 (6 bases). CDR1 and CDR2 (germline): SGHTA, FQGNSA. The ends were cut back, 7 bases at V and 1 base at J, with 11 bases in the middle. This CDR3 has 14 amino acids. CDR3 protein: CASTPGDSNQPQHF. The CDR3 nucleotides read TGTGCCAGCACCCCAGGGGACAGCAATCAGCCCCAGCATTTT.

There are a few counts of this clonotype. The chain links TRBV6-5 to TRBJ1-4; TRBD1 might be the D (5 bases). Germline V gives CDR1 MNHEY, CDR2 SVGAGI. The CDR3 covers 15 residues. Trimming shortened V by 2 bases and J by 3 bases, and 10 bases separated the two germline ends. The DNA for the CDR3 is TGTGCCAGCAGTTACGATGACAGTGCTAATGAAAAACTGTTTTTT. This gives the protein CASSYDDSANEKLFF.

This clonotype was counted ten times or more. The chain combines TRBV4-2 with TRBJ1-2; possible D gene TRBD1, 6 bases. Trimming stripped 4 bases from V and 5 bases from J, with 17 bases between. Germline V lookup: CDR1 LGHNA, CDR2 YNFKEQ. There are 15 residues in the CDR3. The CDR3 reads CASSRETGSGYGYTF. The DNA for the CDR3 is TGTGCCAGCAGCCGGGAAACAGGGAGTGGGTATGGCTACACCTTC.

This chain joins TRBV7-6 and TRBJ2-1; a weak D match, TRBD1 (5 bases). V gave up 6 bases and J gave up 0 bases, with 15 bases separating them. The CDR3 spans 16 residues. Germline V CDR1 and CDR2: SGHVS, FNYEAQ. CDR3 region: CASSYSTGNSYNEQFF. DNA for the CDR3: TGTGCCAGCAGTTATAGTACAGGAAACTCCTACAATGAGCAGTTCTTC.

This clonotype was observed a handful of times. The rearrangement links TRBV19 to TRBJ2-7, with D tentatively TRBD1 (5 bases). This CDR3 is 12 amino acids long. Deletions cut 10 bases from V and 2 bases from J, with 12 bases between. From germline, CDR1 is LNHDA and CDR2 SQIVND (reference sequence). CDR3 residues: CATATETYEQYF. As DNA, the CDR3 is TGTGCCACCGCGACAGAAACCTACGAGCAGTACTTC.

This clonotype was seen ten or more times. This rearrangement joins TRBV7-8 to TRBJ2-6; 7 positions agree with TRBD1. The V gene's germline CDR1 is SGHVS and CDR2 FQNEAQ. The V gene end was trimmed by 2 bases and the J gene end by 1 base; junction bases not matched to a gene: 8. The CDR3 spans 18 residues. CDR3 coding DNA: TGTGCCAGCAGCTTAATTCTTGGGGACAGATCTGGGGCCAACGTCCTGACTTTC. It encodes CASSLILGDRSGANVLTF.

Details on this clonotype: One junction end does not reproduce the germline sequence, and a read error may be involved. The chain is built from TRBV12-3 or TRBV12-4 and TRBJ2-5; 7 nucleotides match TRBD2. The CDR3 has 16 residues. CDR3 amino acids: CASSPGGGGLQGTQYF. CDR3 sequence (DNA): TGTGCCAGCAGTCCTGGGGGGGGGGGTCTTCAAGGGACCCAGTACTTC.

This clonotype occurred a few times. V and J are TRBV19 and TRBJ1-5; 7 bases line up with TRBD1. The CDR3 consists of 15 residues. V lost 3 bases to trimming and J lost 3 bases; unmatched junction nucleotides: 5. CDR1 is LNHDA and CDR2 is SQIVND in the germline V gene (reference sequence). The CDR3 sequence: CASSIGDSFNQPQHF. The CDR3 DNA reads TGTGCCAGTAGTATCGGGGACAGTTTCAATCAGCCCCAGCATTTT.

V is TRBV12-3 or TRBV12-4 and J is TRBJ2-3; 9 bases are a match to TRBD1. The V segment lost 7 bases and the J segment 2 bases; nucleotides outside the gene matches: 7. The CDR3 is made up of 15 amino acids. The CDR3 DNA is TGTGCCAGCATCGAGGACAGGGGATACACAGATACGCAGTATTTT. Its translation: CASIEDRGYTDTQYF.

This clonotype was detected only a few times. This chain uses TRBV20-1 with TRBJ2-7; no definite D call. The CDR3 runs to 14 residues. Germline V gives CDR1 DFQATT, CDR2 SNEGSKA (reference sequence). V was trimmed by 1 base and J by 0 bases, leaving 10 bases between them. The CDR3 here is CSARAVDGSYEQYF. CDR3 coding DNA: TGCAGTGCTAGAGCCGTGGACGGCTCCTACGAGCAGTACTTC.